Shown below are 21 T cell receptor beta chains from a single sample sequenced in a study of T-cell memory formation after mild COVID-19. Via MiXCR, TCRdb re-called the 5' RACE reads, giving one row per CDR3 protein. The sample lists over 450,000 distinct CDR3 sequences, 20% seen once, with about an eighth in the top ten. The sequenced sample consisted of PBMCs or a T cell subset sorted from them (not recorded which). These receptors originate from an adult woman who had mild COVID-19 (a few samples of this study predate the infection). Cell type and time point are not known.

The chain uses TRBV7-8 and TRBJ1-3; no reliable D call. The V gene lost 5 bases and the J gene lost 2 bases, with 16 bases spanning the gap. Germline CDR1 SGHVS, CDR2 FQNEAQ. This CDR3 is 16 amino acids long. CDR3 loop: CASSHRGHSTGNTIYF. DNA for the CDR3: TGTGCCAGCAGCCACCGCGGCCACAGCACTGGAAACACCATATATTTT.

The chain recombines TRBV6-1 with TRBJ2-3; perhaps D is TRBD1 or TRBD2 (6 bases each). The CDR3 has 16 amino acids. V lost 6 bases and J 2 bases, leaving 18 bases between the germline ends. CDR1 is MNHNS, CDR2 SASEGT, per germline. CDR3 DNA sequence: TGTGCCAGCAGCTACCGAGGGGGGTCGTCCACAGATACGCAGTATTTT. Protein: CASSYRGGSSTDTQYF.

This clonotype occurred a few times. The chain carries TRBV7-8 and TRBJ2-7, with 7 positions matching TRBD1. The germline V gene has CDR1 SGHVS and CDR2 FQNEAQ. The CDR3 sequence is 15 residues long. With V trimmed by 3 bases and J by 3 bases, 8 bases remained unmatched. The CDR3, as DNA: TGTGCCAGCAGCTTCCCTAGGGGGACAGACTACGAGCAGTACTTC. This sequence encodes CASSFPRGTDYEQYF.

This clonotype was seen a handful of times. The genes are TRBV5-1 and TRBJ2-5; TRBD1 might be the D (5 bases). CDR3 length: 18 residues. Germline CDR1 SGHRS, CDR2 YFSETQ. Trimming left V 0 bases short and J 1 base short, with 19 bases between. The CDR3 region is CASSLGMGPGKAQETQYF. DNA for the CDR3: TGCGCCAGCAGCTTGGGGATGGGTCCAGGGAAGGCCCAAGAGACCCAGTACTTC.

The CDR3 is CASSTRTGSADTQYF. As DNA, the CDR3 is TGTGCCAGTAGTACTAGAACGGGTTCCGCAGATACGCAGTATTTT. This chain connects TRBV19 to TRBJ2-3; D remains unclear. The CDR3 is 15 residues long. The ends were cut back, 4 bases at V and 4 bases at J, with 15 bases in the middle. Germline values: CDR1 LNHDA, CDR2 SQIVND (reference sequence).

In this sample, this clonotype turned up a few times. The CDR3, as DNA: TGTGCCAGCAGTTTTGGGACAGGACTCTACGAGCAGTACTTC. It codes for CASSFGTGLYEQYF. The chain links TRBV27 to TRBJ2-7, with 8 bases matching TRBD1. Trimming took 3 bases from V and 3 from J; bases not matched to a gene: 4. Germline values: CDR1 MNHEY, CDR2 SMNVEV (reference sequence). The CDR3 extends over 14 amino acids.

As DNA, the CDR3 is TGTGCCACCTCAGTAGGGTCCTACAATGAGCAGTTCTTC. Protein: CATSVGSYNEQFF. The rearrangement joins TRBV24-1 to TRBJ2-1; unclear D gene. Between the trimmed V and J ends, which lost 9 bases and 1 base, there was a span of 9 bases. CDR1 KGHDR and CDR2 SFDVKD come from the germline V gene. This CDR3 is built from 13 residues.

The sample holds a few counts of this clonotype. The J gene is TRBJ1-4, the V gene TRBV7-9; the match to TRBD1 covers 10 bases. The CDR3 extends over 15 amino acids. Trimming took 8 bases from V and 7 from J; bases not matched to a gene: 10. Per the germline V gene, CDR1 is SEHNR and CDR2 is FQNEAQ (reference sequence). CDR3 in DNA: TGTGCCAGCGCCGGGACAGGGGCCGCAGTTGAAAAACTGTTTTTT. Translation: CASAGTGAAVEKLFF. Full variable domain (remainder filled in from reference TRBV7-9 and TRBJ1-4): DTGVSQNPRHKITKRGQNVTFRCDPISEHNRLYWYRQTLGQGPEFLTYFQNEAQLEKSRLLSDRFSAERPKGSFSTLEIQRTEQGDSAMYLCASAGTGAAVEKLFFGSGTQLSVL.

This clonotype was observed a few times. This chain links TRBV29-1 with TRBJ2-1; no clear D gene. The CDR3 runs 13 residues. V dropped 0 bases and J dropped 4 bases, with 7 bases sitting between them. Germline values: CDR1 SQVTM, CDR2 ANQGSEA. DNA of the CDR3: TGCAGCGTTGAAGACCGCTTATACAATGAGCAGTTCTTC. Amino acids: CSVEDRLYNEQFF.

This chain uses TRBV6-5 with TRBJ2-6; D is possibly TRBD1 (5 bases). V was trimmed by 7 bases and J by 0 bases, leaving 13 bases between them. The germline V gene has CDR1 MNHEY and CDR2 SVGAGI. This CDR3 comprises 16 residues. In DNA, the CDR3 is TGTGCCAGCACCTTGGACAACCACTCTGGGGCCAACGTCCTGACTTTC. It translates to CASTLDNHSGANVLTF.

The gene calls are TRBV12-3 or TRBV12-4 and TRBJ1-1, with D possibly TRBD1 on 6 matching bases. This CDR3 is 13 amino acids long. The V and J ends lost 5 bases and 9 bases respectively, with 16 bases between them. DNA for the CDR3: TGTGCCAGCAGTGGTGGACAGAGTGAAAAAGCTTTCTTT. Translation: CASSGGQSEKAFF.

Ten or more counts support this clonotype. The chain has TRBV5-1 and TRBJ2-5, with TRBD2 as a possible D gene (6 bases). There are 15 residues in the CDR3. Trimming shortened V by 0 bases and J by 1 base, and 10 bases separated the two germline ends. Germline assignment: CDR1 SGHRS and CDR2 YFSETQ. The CDR3 sequence is CASSLAGDFQETQYF. The CDR3 DNA is TGCGCCAGCAGCTTGGCCGGGGACTTCCAAGAGACCCAGTACTTC.

This clonotype was observed a few times. This chain links TRBV6-1 with TRBJ2-7; TRBD1 matches 9 bases. In germline, CDR1 is MNHNS, CDR2 SASEGT. Trimming at V came to 6 bases and at J to 0 bases, leaving 6 bases not matched to a gene. The CDR3 contains 15 residues. Written as DNA, the CDR3 is TGTGCCAGCAGCGCCGGGACAGGGAGCTCCTACGAGCAGTACTTC. Amino acids: CASSAGTGSSYEQYF.

This sequence joins TRBV30 and TRBJ2-6; the D gene is possibly TRBD1 (5 bases). Per the germline V gene, CDR1 is GTSNPN and CDR2 is SVGIG (reference sequence). The CDR3 is 13 residues long. V gave up 5 bases and J gave up 4 bases, with 9 bases separating them. The CDR3 sequence: CAWDRAGANVLTF. CDR3 coding DNA: TGTGCCTGGGACAGAGCCGGGGCCAACGTCCTGACTTTC.

This clonotype has more than one count but fewer than ten. This chain connects TRBV7-2 to TRBJ1-2; possible D gene TRBD1, 5 bases. Germline V gene lookup returns CDR1 SGHTA and CDR2 FQGNSA. The CDR3 loop spans 11 amino acids. V gave up 8 bases and J gave up 13 bases, with 17 bases separating them. DNA of the CDR3: TGTGCCAGCCGTACCGGGGCCCAATTCACCTTC. Amino acids: CASRTGAQFTF. Combining the CDR3 with reference TRBV7-2 and TRBJ1-2 gives the whole variable domain GAGVSQSPSNKVTEKGKDVELRCDPISGHTALYWYRQSLGQGLEFLIYFQGNSAPDKSGLPSDRFSAERTGGSVSTLTIQRTQQEDSAVYLCASRTGAQFTFGSGTRLTVV.

This clonotype came up a few times. The rearrangement joins TRBV7-8 to TRBJ2-1, with D perhaps assigned TRBD1 or TRBD2 (5 bases each). V was cut by 3 bases and J by 9 bases, with 18 bases left in between. CDR3 length: 15 residues. CDR1 SGHVS and CDR2 FQNEAQ come from the germline V gene. The CDR3 reads CASSLVEGLDSEQFF. The CDR3 coding sequence is TGTGCCAGCAGCTTGGTTGAGGGGTTGGACTCTGAGCAGTTCTTC.

The table lists this clonotype with a few counts. V usage is TRBV20-1 and J usage is TRBJ2-7; D remains ambiguous. CDR3 size: 12 residues. Germline V gene lookup returns CDR1 DFQATT and CDR2 SNEGSKA (reference sequence). Trimming shortened V by 5 bases and J by 0 bases, and 8 bases separated the two germline ends. The CDR3 protein is CSAPESSYEQYF. As DNA, the CDR3 is TGCAGTGCTCCCGAAAGCTCCTACGAGCAGTACTTC.

V gene TRBV3-1 combines with J gene TRBJ1-6; D perhaps matches TRBD1 (5 bases). Germline V lookup: CDR1 LGHDT, CDR2 YNNKEL (reference sequence). Trimming took off 2 bases at V and 9 bases at J, with 8 bases between the two ends. This CDR3 is 13 amino acids long. DNA of the CDR3: TGTGCCAGCAGCCAACCAGGGCCTTCACCCCTCCACTTT. Amino acid sequence: CASSQPGPSPLHF.

This clonotype was picked up a small number of times. The chain carries TRBV5-5 and TRBJ2-1; 7 bases map to TRBD2. V shed 3 bases and J 7 bases; nucleotides not matched to a gene: 7. This CDR3 has 14 amino acids. Germline CDR1 is SGHKS and CDR2 is YYEKEE (reference sequence). DNA for the CDR3: TGTGCCAGCAGCTCCGGCTGGGGGGGGAATGAGCAGTTCTTC. This translates into CASSSGWGGNEQFF.

This clonotype was found a few times. The chain joins TRBV5-6 to TRBJ2-1, with TRBD2 matching over 8 bases. CDR1 and CDR2 (germline): SGHDT, YYEEEE. The CDR3 runs 15 residues. V shed 5 bases and J 3 bases; nucleotides not matched to a gene: 7. The CDR3 region has the DNA TGTGCCAGCAGTTTTAGCGGGACCTACTACAATGAGCAGTTCTTC. It yields the protein CASSFSGTYYNEQFF. Full variable domain (outside the CDR3, taken from reference TRBV5-6 and TRBJ2-1): DAGVTQSPTHLIKTRGQQVTLRCSPKSGHDTVSWYQQALGQGPQFIFQYYEEEERQRGNFPDRFSGHQFPNYSSELNVNALLLGDSALYLCASSFSGTYYNEQFFGPGTRLTVL.

This clonotype was detected only a few times. The chain uses TRBV4-2 and TRBJ2-5, with 9 bases that match TRBD2. The germline gives CDR1 LGHNA, CDR2 YNFKEQ. V trimming: 0 bases; J trimming: 1 base; junction bases outside the gene matches: 6. CDR3 length equals 17 residues. CDR3 in DNA: TGTGCCAGCAGCCAAGATTACTTAGCGGGGGTCCAAGAGACCCAGTACTTC. This codes for CASSQDYLAGVQETQYF.